This TCR beta chain was observed in a study of cytomegalovirus exposure and HLA in healthy donors. PCR involved 60 Vbeta and 13 Jbeta primers. Per the authors' pipeline: Approximately 83 million unique TCR beta chains, 9 million to 14 million shared, were counted in a later analysis. Generated by immunoSEQ multiplex PCR, the TCRdb table keeps only in-frame clones and is missing some. Clone size and the V and J calls come from that table; the DNA yielded D and trimming. The table shows about 160,000 clones, with around 88% occurring only once. The sequence was collected from a woman in her 30s in good health and CMV-seronegative. Specimen: PBMCs.

Here the CDR3 DNA reads TGTGCCAGCAGTCAGCTAGACTTCTACAATGAGCAGTTCTTC. Translating gives CASSQLDFYNEQFF. V and J are TRBV28 and TRBJ2-1; D unclear. Germline assignment: CDR1 MDHEN and CDR2 SYDVKM. The V and J ends lost 5 bases and 3 bases respectively, with 11 bases between them. The CDR3 is 14 residues long.